The 13 T cell receptor beta chains reported below all come from one sample, sequenced in a study of identical twins. One entry per CDR3 protein results from TCRdb running MiXCR on the 5' RACE reads. The table shows some 900,000 distinct CDR3 sequences, with about 12% occurring only once. Separately, the same data were catalogued under a study of yellow fever vaccine responses in identical twins.

What was sequenced was PBMCs. Receptor source: a woman aged 18-35 years in good health.

The chain combines TRBV7-8 with TRBJ2-1; no definite D call. V was shortened by 4 bases and J by 6 bases, with 13 bases between the two germline ends. This CDR3 spans 14 amino acids. Germline V gene sequence: CDR1 SGHVS, CDR2 FQNEAQ. This CDR3 is CASSSHMRFNEQFF. DNA for the CDR3: TGTGCCAGCAGCTCCCACATGAGGTTCAATGAGCAGTTCTTC.

This rearrangement joins TRBV5-1 to TRBJ2-7; a possible D gene is TRBD1 (6 bases). Germline CDR1 is SGHRS and CDR2 is YFSETQ. The CDR3 is made up of 14 amino acids. Trimming removed 0 bases from V and 2 bases from J, with 9 bases in between. This chain's CDR3 is CASSLADRPYEQYF. The CDR3 DNA is TGCGCCAGCAGCTTGGCGGACAGACCCTACGAGCAGTACTTC.

The chain has TRBV2 and TRBJ2-5; D ambiguous. CDR1 is SNHLY, CDR2 FYNNEI, per germline. The CDR3 spans 14 residues. The V end was cut by 3 bases, the J end by 0 bases, with 8 bases between. The CDR3 DNA reads TGTGCCAGCAGTGACCGGGCAGACCAAGAGACCCAGTACTTC. As protein: CASSDRADQETQYF.

This clonotype was observed a few times. This sequence joins TRBV4-1 and TRBJ2-3; D may be TRBD2 (7 bases). Trimming cost V 4 bases and J 4 bases, with 21 bases left between them. This CDR3 contains 17 residues. Germline-derived CDR1 and CDR2 are MGHRA and YSYEKL. The CDR3 region has the DNA TGCGCCAGCAGCCTTCCAGCTGGGGGGGCTGCTTCAGATACGCAGTATTTT. This gives the protein CASSLPAGGAASDTQYF.

This clonotype was counted a few times. The genes are TRBV10-3 and TRBJ1-2; D is ambiguous. Germline CDR1 is ENHRY and CDR2 is SYGVKD. V was shortened by 0 bases and J by 0 bases, with 8 bases between the two germline ends. There are 15 residues in the CDR3. The CDR3 spells CAISESEGANYGYTF. CDR3 nucleotides: TGTGCCATCAGTGAGTCGGAGGGAGCTAACTATGGCTACACCTTC.

The chain couples TRBV20-1 to TRBJ1-1, with D uncertain. Looked up from germline, CDR1 is DFQATT and CDR2 is SNEGSKA (reference sequence). Trimming left V 3 bases short and J 0 bases short, with 17 bases between. The CDR3 is 16 residues long. CDR3 region: CSARPGIGPMNTEAFF. CDR3 sequence (DNA): TGCAGTGCTAGGCCTGGAATTGGGCCTATGAACACTGAAGCTTTCTTT.

This clonotype came up a few times. This chain connects TRBV7-9 to TRBJ2-1, with D perhaps matching TRBD2 (5 bases). The length of the CDR3 is 12 residues. Trimming stripped 6 bases from V and 8 bases from J, with 11 bases between. Per the germline V gene, CDR1 is SEHNR and CDR2 is FQNEAQ (reference sequence). The CDR3 protein is CASRPLADEQFF. The CDR3, as DNA: TGTGCCAGCAGGCCCCTAGCCGATGAGCAGTTCTTC.

The chain couples TRBV28 to TRBJ2-7, with TRBD1 identical over 8 bases. This CDR3 is 14 amino acids long. V shed 7 bases, J shed 4 bases, and the junction held 9 bases outside the gene matches. The germline V gene has CDR1 MDHEN and CDR2 SYDVKM. CDR3 DNA sequence: TGTGCCAGCAAGCGACAGGGGCTCCTTTACGAGCAGTACTTC. It translates to CASKRQGLLYEQYF.

V is TRBV7-2 and J is TRBJ2-7, with TRBD1 identical over 8 bases. V shed 5 bases and J 6 bases; nucleotides not matched to a gene: 12. CDR3 length equals 15 residues. The germline V gene has CDR1 SGHTA and CDR2 FQGNSA. The CDR3 DNA follows: TGTGCCAGCAGCCGGGACAGGCCCGCGGTAGGCGAGCAGTACGTC. Amino acid sequence: CASSRDRPAVGEQYV.

This clonotype was observed many times. The V gene is TRBV12-3 or TRBV12-4, the J gene TRBJ2-3, with 10 bases that match TRBD2. With V trimmed by 4 bases and J by 2 bases, 3 bases remained unmatched. The CDR3 runs to 15 residues. The CDR3 sequence: CASSSLAGLTDTQYF. The DNA for the CDR3 is TGTGCCAGCAGTTCACTAGCGGGACTCACAGATACGCAGTATTTT.

This clonotype was seen repeatedly, ten times or more. V is TRBV25-1 and J is TRBJ2-7; no firm D call. Deletions cut 1 base from V and 3 bases from J, with 13 bases between. The CDR3 runs to 15 residues. Germline V CDR1 and CDR2: MGHDK, SYGVNS. The DNA for the CDR3 is TGTGCCAGCAGTGAATTGATAGGGTCTATCTACGAGCAGTACTTC. Translation: CASSELIGSIYEQYF.

This clonotype was recorded a few times. The chain has TRBV15 and TRBJ1-2, with D tentatively TRBD1 (5 bases). Per the germline V gene, CDR1 is LNHNV and CDR2 is YYDKDF (reference sequence). The CDR3 loop spans 15 amino acids. V dropped 3 bases and J dropped 0 bases, with 11 bases sitting between them. CDR3 bases: TGTGCCACCAGCAGTTCCAGGGCCTCTAACTATGGCTACACCTTC. Its translation: CATSSSRASNYGYTF.

The sample holds a few counts of this clonotype. This rearrangement joins TRBV5-1 to TRBJ2-1; D is ambiguous. The CDR3 is made up of 17 amino acids. Germline CDR1 is SGHRS and CDR2 is YFSETQ. V was shortened by 0 bases and J by 0 bases, with 13 bases between the two germline ends. The CDR3 spells CASSLAGVSSSYNEQFF. CDR3 nucleotides: TGCGCCAGCAGCTTGGCCGGCGTGTCCAGCTCCTACAATGAGCAGTTCTTC.